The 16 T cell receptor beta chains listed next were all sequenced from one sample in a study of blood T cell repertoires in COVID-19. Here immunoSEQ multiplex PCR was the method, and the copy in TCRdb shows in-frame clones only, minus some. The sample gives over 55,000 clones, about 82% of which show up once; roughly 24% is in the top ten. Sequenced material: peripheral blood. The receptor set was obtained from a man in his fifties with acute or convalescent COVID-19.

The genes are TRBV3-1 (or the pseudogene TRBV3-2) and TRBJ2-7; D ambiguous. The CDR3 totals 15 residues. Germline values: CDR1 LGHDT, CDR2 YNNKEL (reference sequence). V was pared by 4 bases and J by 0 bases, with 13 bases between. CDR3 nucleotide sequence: TGTGCCAGCAGCCGAGGTCCCTTAGTCTCCTACGAGCAGTACTTC. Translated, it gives CASSRGPLVSYEQYF.

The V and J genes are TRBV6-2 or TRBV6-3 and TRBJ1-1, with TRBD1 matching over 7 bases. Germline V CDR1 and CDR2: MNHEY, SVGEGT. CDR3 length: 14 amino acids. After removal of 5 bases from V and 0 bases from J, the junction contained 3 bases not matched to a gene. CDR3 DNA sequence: TGTGCCAGCAGTGGGGACAGCATGAACACTGAAGCTTTCTTT. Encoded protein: CASSGDSMNTEAFF.

CDR3 residues: CATSPDRGIYNEQFF. CDR3 sequence (DNA): TGTGCCACCAGCCCTGACAGGGGGATTTACAATGAGCAGTTCTTC. The rearrangement joins TRBV15 to TRBJ2-1; 9 bases fit TRBD1. The germline V gene has CDR1 LNHNV and CDR2 YYDKDF (reference sequence). This CDR3 spans 15 amino acids. The V segment lost 5 bases and the J segment 4 bases; nucleotides outside the gene matches: 6.

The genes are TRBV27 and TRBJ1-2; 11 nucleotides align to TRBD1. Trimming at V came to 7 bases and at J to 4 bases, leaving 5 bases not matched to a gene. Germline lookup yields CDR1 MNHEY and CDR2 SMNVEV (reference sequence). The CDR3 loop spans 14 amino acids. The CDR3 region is CASKGQGASYGYTF. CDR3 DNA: TGTGCCAGCAAAGGACAGGGGGCGAGCTATGGCTACACCTTC.

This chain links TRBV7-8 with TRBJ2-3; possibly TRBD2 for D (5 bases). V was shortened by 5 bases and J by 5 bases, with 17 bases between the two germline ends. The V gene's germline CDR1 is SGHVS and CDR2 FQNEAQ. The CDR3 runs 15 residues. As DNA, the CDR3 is TGTGCCAGCAGCCCTCGGGTCCAAGGAGGAGATACGCAGTATTTT. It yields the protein CASSPRVQGGDTQYF.

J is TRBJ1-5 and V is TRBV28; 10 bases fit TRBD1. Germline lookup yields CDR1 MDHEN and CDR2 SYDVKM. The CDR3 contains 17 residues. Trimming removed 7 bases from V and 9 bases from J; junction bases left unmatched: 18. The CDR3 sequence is CASTQGDRGWGGGPQHF. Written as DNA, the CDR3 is TGTGCCAGCACCCAAGGGGACAGGGGTTGGGGAGGAGGGCCCCAGCATTTT.

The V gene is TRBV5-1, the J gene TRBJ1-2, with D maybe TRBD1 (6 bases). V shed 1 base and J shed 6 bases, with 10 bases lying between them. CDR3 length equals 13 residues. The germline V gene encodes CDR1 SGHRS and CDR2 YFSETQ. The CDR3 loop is CASSLLGGNGYTF. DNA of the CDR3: TGCGCCAGCAGCTTGCTTGGGGGCAATGGCTACACCTTC.

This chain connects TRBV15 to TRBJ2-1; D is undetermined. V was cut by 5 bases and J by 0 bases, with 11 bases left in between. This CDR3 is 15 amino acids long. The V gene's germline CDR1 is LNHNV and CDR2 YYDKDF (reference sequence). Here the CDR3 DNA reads TGTGCCACCAGCGCAGGCCTGAGCTCCTACAATGAGCAGTTCTTC. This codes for CATSAGLSSYNEQFF.

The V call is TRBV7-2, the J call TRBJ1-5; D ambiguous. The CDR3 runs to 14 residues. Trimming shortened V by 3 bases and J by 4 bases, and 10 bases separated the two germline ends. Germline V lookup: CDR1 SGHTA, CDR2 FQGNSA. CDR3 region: CASSFSGGNQPQHF. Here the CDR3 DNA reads TGTGCCAGCAGCTTCAGTGGCGGGAATCAGCCCCAGCATTTT.

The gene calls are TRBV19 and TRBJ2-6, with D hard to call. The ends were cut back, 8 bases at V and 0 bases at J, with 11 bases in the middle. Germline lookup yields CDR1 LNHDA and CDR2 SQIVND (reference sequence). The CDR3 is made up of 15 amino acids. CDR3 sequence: CASSKPDSGANVLTF. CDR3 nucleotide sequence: TGTGCCAGTTCGAAGCCCGACTCTGGGGCCAACGTCCTGACTTTC.

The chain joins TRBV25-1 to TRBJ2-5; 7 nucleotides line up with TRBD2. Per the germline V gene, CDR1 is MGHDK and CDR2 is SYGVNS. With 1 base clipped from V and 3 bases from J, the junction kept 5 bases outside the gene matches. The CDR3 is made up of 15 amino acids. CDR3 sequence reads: CASSEWRGTEETQYF. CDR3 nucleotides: TGTGCCAGCAGTGAATGGCGGGGGACTGAAGAGACCCAGTACTTC.

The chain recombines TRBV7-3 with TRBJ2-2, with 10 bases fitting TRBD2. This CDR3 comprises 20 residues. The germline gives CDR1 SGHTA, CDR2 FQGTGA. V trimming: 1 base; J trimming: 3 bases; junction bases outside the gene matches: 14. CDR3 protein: CASSLIPLAGYLQDTGELFF. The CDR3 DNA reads TGTGCCAGCAGCTTAATCCCACTAGCGGGGTATCTGCAGGACACCGGGGAGCTGTTTTTT. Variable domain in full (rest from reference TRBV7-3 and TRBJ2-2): GAGVSQTPSNKVTEKGKYVELRCDPISGHTALYWYRQSLGQGPEFLIYFQGTGAADDSGLPNDRFFAVRPEGSVSTLKIQRTERGDSAVYLCASSLIPLAGYLQDTGELFFGEGSRLTVL.

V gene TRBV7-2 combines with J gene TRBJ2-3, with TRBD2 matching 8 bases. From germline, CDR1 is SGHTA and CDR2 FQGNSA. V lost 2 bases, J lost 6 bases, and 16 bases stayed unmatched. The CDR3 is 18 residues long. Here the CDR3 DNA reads TGTGCCAGCAGCTTAAAAGATGGGGCCGCGGGGGGATGGGATACGCAGTATTTT. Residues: CASSLKDGAAGGWDTQYF.

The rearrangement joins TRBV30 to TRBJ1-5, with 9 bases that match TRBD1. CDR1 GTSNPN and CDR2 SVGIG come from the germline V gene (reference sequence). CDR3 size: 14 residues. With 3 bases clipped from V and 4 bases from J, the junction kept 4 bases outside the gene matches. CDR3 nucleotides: TGTGCCTGGAGCCCCGACAGGGGGAATCAGCCCCAGCATTTT. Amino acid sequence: CAWSPDRGNQPQHF.

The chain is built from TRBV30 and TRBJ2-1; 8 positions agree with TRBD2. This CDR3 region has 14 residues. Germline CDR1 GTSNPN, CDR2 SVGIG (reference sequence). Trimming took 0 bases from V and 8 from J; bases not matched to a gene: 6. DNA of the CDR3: TGTGCCTGGAGTGTAGCAACCGGGAGGGATGAGCAGTTCTTC. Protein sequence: CAWSVATGRDEQFF.

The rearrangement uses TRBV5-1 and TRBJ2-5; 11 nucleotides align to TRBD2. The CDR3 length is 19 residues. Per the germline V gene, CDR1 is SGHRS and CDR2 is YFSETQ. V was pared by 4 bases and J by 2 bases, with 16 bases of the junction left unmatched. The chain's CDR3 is CASSNPRTSGGNLQETQYF. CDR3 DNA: TGCGCCAGCAGCAACCCTAGAACTAGCGGGGGAAACCTTCAAGAGACCCAGTACTTC.